The source of this T cell receptor beta chain is a study of OX40 agonist ivuxolimab in advanced cancers. Turning to the study itself: Averaging roughly 60 years in age, with a range of about 20 to 90, the cohort was 80% to 90% male. The study, taken as a whole, reports: Clonal expansion among partial responders at 0.1-3.0 mg/kg ranked near the lowest. Antigen specificity was not determined for the expanded peripheral T cells.

Here immunoSEQ multiplex PCR was the method, and the copy in TCRdb shows in-frame clones only, minus some. Here the sample spans over 60,000 clones, 75% to 90% being singletons. Concerning this clone itself: As yet, its antigen is unknown.

Trimming took 2 bases from V and 2 from J, leaving 2 bases between them. The CDR3 is 11 amino acids. The germline gives CDR1 SGHTS, CDR2 YDEGEE. Sequenced here: CD4+ or CD8+ T cells sorted from blood, sampled in a trial of the OX40 agonist ivuxolimab. This chain links TRBV5-8 with TRBJ2-7; no definite D call. This receptor was taken from an adult with an advanced solid tumor such as melanoma, head and neck, liver or kidney cancer. CDR3: CASSFTYEQYF. The CDR3 DNA reads as TGTGCCAGCAGCTTCACCTACGAGCAGTACTTC.